These 17 T cell receptor beta chains were sequenced from one sample in a study of T cell responses to AZD1222 COVID-19 vaccine. Produced via immunoSEQ multiplex PCR; TCRdb's table is partial and in-frame only. The profile shows 100,000 to 150,000 clones, over 90% of them singletons. The specimen comprised peripheral blood, sampled on day 0 of AZD1222 vaccination. The receptor source for this set is an adult in good health.

The V gene is TRBV6-1, the J gene TRBJ1-1; D gene unclear. The ends were cut back, 3 bases at V and 11 bases at J, with 7 bases in the middle. The germline gives CDR1 MNHNS, CDR2 SASEGT. This CDR3 has 10 amino acids. The CDR3 nucleotides read TGTGCCAGCAGTGAGATAGGGGCTTTCTTT. This translates into CASSEIGAFF.

This clone was seen a single time. V is TRBV4-3 and J is TRBJ1-3, with D unresolved. The germline CDR1 and CDR2 sequences are LGHNA and YSLEER. CDR3 length equals 12 residues. Between the trimmed V and J ends, which lost 8 bases and 4 bases, there was a span of 9 bases. The chain's CDR3 is CASSLWGNTIYF. CDR3 bases: TGCGCCAGCTCACTGTGGGGAAACACCATATATTTT.

The chain links TRBV20-1 to TRBJ2-1; 8 bases are a match to TRBD1. Losses at the gene ends were 5 bases for V and 9 bases for J; bases not matched to a gene: 12. The CDR3 consists of 14 residues. The germline V gene encodes CDR1 DFQATT and CDR2 SNEGSKA (reference sequence). CDR3 amino acids: CSARAGGPKAEQFF. The CDR3 region has the DNA TGCAGTGCTCGTGCAGGGGGCCCGAAGGCTGAGCAGTTCTTC.

This chain uses TRBV6-5 with TRBJ1-2; D is unclear. CDR1 MNHEY and CDR2 SVGAGI come from the germline V gene. The CDR3 totals 13 residues. The V end lost 5 bases, the J end lost 8 bases, and 15 bases lay between the germline ends. The CDR3 DNA reads TGTGCCAGCAGTCTAGACCCGGAGAAGGGCTACACCTTC. Its protein product is CASSLDPEKGYTF.

This clone was seen a few times. The chain recombines TRBV14 with TRBJ2-5; 8 bases map to TRBD2. This CDR3 has 14 amino acids. Germline V gives CDR1 SGHDN, CDR2 FVKESK. Trimming at V came to 4 bases and at J to 5 bases, leaving 6 bases not matched to a gene. The CDR3 bases are TGTGCCAGCAGCCTGAGCGGGAGCGGGGAGACCCAGTACTTC. As protein: CASSLSGSGETQYF. Filled out from reference TRBV14 and TRBJ2-5, the complete variable domain reads EAGVTQFPSHSVIEKGQTVTLRCDPISGHDNLYWYRRVMGKEIKFLLHFVKESKQDESGMPNNRFLAERTGGTYSTLKVQPAELEDSGVYFCASSLSGSGETQYFGPGTRLLVL.

This rearrangement joins TRBV3-1 (or the pseudogene TRBV3-2) to TRBJ2-1; the D gene could be TRBD1 or TRBD2 (5 bases each). The CDR3 consists of 13 residues. The V end was cut by 4 bases, the J end by 3 bases, with 7 bases between. In germline, CDR1 is LGHDT, CDR2 YNNKEL (reference sequence). CDR3 bases: TGTGCCAGCAGCCGGGACCACTACAATGAGCAGTTCTTC. The encoded protein is CASSRDHYNEQFF.

This clone was counted a few times. The chain couples TRBV27 to TRBJ2-7; the match to TRBD1 covers 9 bases. Germline V CDR1 and CDR2: MNHEY, SMNVEV (reference sequence). CDR3 length: 13 residues. J was trimmed by 2 bases and V by 7 bases; bases with no gene match: 3. Written as DNA, the CDR3 is TGTGCCAGCACTGGACAGGGGACCTACGAGCAGTACTTC. Amino acid sequence: CASTGQGTYEQYF.

CDR3 protein: CLTSWGLNTEAFF. The CDR3 nucleotides are TGTCTCACCTCGTGGGGTCTGAACACTGAAGCTTTCTTT. The chain has TRBV27 and TRBJ1-1; D not resolved. The CDR3 has 13 residues. Per germline, CDR1 MNHEY and CDR2 SMNVEV (reference sequence).

This clone came up a few times. The V gene is TRBV7-3, the J gene TRBJ2-3, with D possibly called TRBD1 or TRBD2 (7 bases each). V lost 5 bases, J lost 6 bases, and 18 bases lay in between. The germline V gene has CDR1 SGHTA and CDR2 FQGTGA. The CDR3 has 15 residues. The CDR3 nucleotides are TGTGCCAGCAGCCAGATGGGAGGGGGCTGGGATACGCAGTATTTT. Protein product: CASSQMGGGWDTQYF.

The rearrangement links TRBV30 to TRBJ1-4, with D maybe TRBD1 (6 bases). The CDR3 is made up of 13 amino acids. V lost 7 bases, J lost 5 bases, and 14 bases lay in between. The germline CDR1 and CDR2 sequences are GTSNPN and SVGIG (reference sequence). The CDR3 region is CASSTGRNEKLFF. Here the CDR3 DNA reads TGTGCCTCCTCAACAGGGAGGAATGAAAAACTGTTTTTT.

The chain employs TRBV25-1 and TRBJ1-1, with D unclear. The CDR3 sequence is 14 residues long. The V end was cut by 2 bases, the J end by 1 base, with 8 bases between. Germline loops: CDR1 MGHDK, CDR2 SYGVNS. DNA of the CDR3: TGTGCCAGCAGTGAACCGGGCCCGAACACTGAAGCTTTCTTT. It is translated as CASSEPGPNTEAFF. Filled out from reference TRBV25-1 and TRBJ1-1, the complete variable domain reads EADIYQTPRYLVIGTGKKITLECSQTMGHDKMYWYQQDPGMELHLIHYSYGVNSTEKGDLSSESTVSRIRTEHFPLTLESARPSHTSQYLCASSEPGPNTEAFFGQGTRLTVV.

The genes are TRBV5-1 and TRBJ2-3; unclear D gene. With 0 bases removed from V and 0 bases from J, the gap between germline ends came to 8 bases. The CDR3 loop spans 15 amino acids. The germline V gene has CDR1 SGHRS and CDR2 YFSETQ. The DNA for the CDR3 is TGCGCCAGCAGCTTGGAGGCCGGCAGCACAGATACGCAGTATTTT. Encoded protein: CASSLEAGSTDTQYF.

The rearrangement uses TRBV3-1 (or the pseudogene TRBV3-2) and TRBJ1-5; D is uncertain. The CDR3 consists of 18 residues. The V end lost 0 bases, the J end lost 0 bases, and 15 bases lay between the germline ends. Germline-derived CDR1 and CDR2 are LGHDT and YNNKEL (reference sequence). Here the CDR3 DNA reads TGTGCCAGCAGCCAAGACAGTGGAAGGAGGAATAGCAATCAGCCCCAGCATTTT. Protein product: CASSQDSGRRNSNQPQHF.

This clone was recorded only once. CDR3 sequence: CASPLAGGSYNEQFF. The DNA of the CDR3 is TGTGCCAGCCCTCTAGCGGGGGGATCCTACAATGAGCAGTTCTTC. The chain joins TRBV21-1 to TRBJ2-1; the D call in the table, TRBD2, was not verified against the DNA. TRBV21-1 is listed as a pseudogene. This CDR3 has 15 amino acids.

The chain links TRBV18 to TRBJ1-3; 7 nucleotides agree with TRBD1. Germline lookup yields CDR1 KGHSH and CDR2 LQKENI. J gave up 2 bases and V 5 bases, and 6 bases lay outside the gene matches. CDR3 length: 15 residues. CDR3 DNA sequence: TGTGCCAGCTCAGTGCTGGACAGGACTGGAAACACCATATATTTT. Protein product: CASSVLDRTGNTIYF.

The chain joins TRBV29-1 to TRBJ1-3, with D possibly being TRBD1 (5 bases). This CDR3 is 14 amino acids long. Per the germline V gene, CDR1 is SQVTM and CDR2 is ANQGSEA. V gave up 7 bases and J gave up 0 bases, with 13 bases separating them. CDR3 bases: TGCAGCGCCAGCCGGGGCAACTCTGGAAACACCATATATTTT. It yields the protein CSASRGNSGNTIYF.

CDR3: CASSIPGTEAFF. Here the CDR3 DNA reads TGTGCCAGTAGTATTCCCGGGACTGAAGCTTTCTTT. J is TRBJ1-1 and V is TRBV19; D unclear. The CDR3 runs to 12 residues. Germline loops: CDR1 LNHDA, CDR2 SQIVND (reference sequence). V lost 3 bases and J lost 5, with 7 bases in between.